This is a list of T cell receptor beta chains from one sample in a study of breast tumors, draining lymph nodes, adjacent tissues. TCRdb analysed the multiplex PCR reads with MiXCR anew, one entry per CDR3 protein. The table records fewer than 200,000 distinct CDR3 sequences, roughly a third of them present only once. The sequenced sample was axillary lymph node tissue. These receptors were taken from a female donor with breast cancer. Some clones in this sample may be carry-over from other donors' samples. The CDR3 runs from the conserved cysteine through the conserved F or W. The D gene is left open where the match is weak. Clone size, where shown, is once, few, many, or a class for clones that have expanded.

>TRBV6-5|.|TRBJ2-3|many
TGTGCCAGCAGTTACTCAACCTCGATGGCAGATACGCAGTATTTT
CASSYSTSMADTQYF
>TRBV6-6|TRBD2|TRBJ2-1|few
TGTGCCAGCAGTTATCGGCTAGCGGGGGACAATGAGCAGTTCTTC
CASSYRLAGDNEQFF
>TRBV20-1|.|TRBJ1-2|many
TGCAGTGCTAGAGATCGCAACAGGACTAACTATGGCTACACCTTC
CSARDRNRTNYGYTF
>TRBV11-1|TRBD1|TRBJ1-6|.
TGTGCCAGCAGCTCACCTGGGACAGGGGCGTATAATTCACCCCTCCACTTT
CASSSPGTGAYNSPLHF
>TRBV5-1|.|TRBJ2-3|many
TGCGCCAGCAGCGTAGCACCCGGGCGGCACACAGATACGCAGTATTTT
CASSVAPGRHTDTQYF
>TRBV28|TRBD1|TRBJ2-7|.
TGTGCCAGCAGTTCCACAGGGGGCCTTTACGAGCAGTACTTC
CASSSTGGLYEQYF
>TRBV25-1|TRBD2|TRBJ2-1|.
TGTGCCTGCAGTGCTAACCCGACTAGCGGGAGGGCCTACAATGAGCAGTTCTTC
CACSANPTSGRAYNEQFF
>TRBV7-6|.|TRBJ2-7|many
TGTGCCAGCAGCTCCCAGAAGGGGGACGAGCAGTACTTC
CASSSQKGDEQYF
>TRBV14|TRBD1|TRBJ1-1|few
TGTGCCAGCAGACTAGACAGGGTCAAATCTGAAGCTTTCTTT
CASRLDRVKSEAFF
>TRBV18|TRBD2|TRBJ2-5|many
TGTGCCAGCTCACCACCTAGCGGGGCGGACCAAGAGACCCAGTACTTC
CASSPPSGADQETQYF
>TRBV12-3/TRBV12-4|.|TRBJ1-4|many
TGTGCCAGCAGTTTACCGCCGTTGGGTGAAAAACTGTTTTTT
CASSLPPLGEKLFF
>TRBV7-6|.|TRBJ2-3|many
TGTGCCAGCAGCTTAAGGTTAGGTGCAGATACGCAGTATTTT
CASSLRLGADTQYF
>TRBV5-4|TRBD2|TRBJ2-3|.
TGTGCCAGCAGCTTGGCCCGGTCAGCGGGAGGGCCTTGGGCAGATACGCAGTGTTTT
CASSLARSAGGPWADTQCF
>TRBV25-1|.|TRBJ1-2|many
TGTGCCAGCAGTGATCCTCATATACAGGGCCTGAAGAACTATGGCTACACCTTC
CASSDPHIQGLKNYGYTF
>TRBV29-1|TRBD2|TRBJ2-7|many
TGCAGCGCTCGGGAGGACCACGAGCAGTACTTC
CSAREDHEQYF
>TRBV11-2|.|TRBJ2-2|.
TGTGCCAGCAGCTTAGCCGGGAGGGAGCTGTTTTTT
CASSLAGRELFF
>TRBV3-1|.|TRBJ2-6|.
TGTGCCAGCAGCCAAGAACCTGGGGCCAACGTCCTGACTTTC
CASSQEPGANVLTF
>TRBV5-1|.|TRBJ1-2|many
TGCGCCAGCAGCTTGGAGAGAGGGAAGGGCTATGGCTACACCTTC
CASSLERGKGYGYTF
>TRBV4-2|.|TRBJ2-3|many
TGTGCCAGCAGCCAGGACCATAGTAGGGGAAAAGATACGCAGTATTTT
CASSQDHSRGKDTQYF
>TRBV19|TRBD2|TRBJ2-7|.
TGTGCCAGTAGTAGGGGACTAGCGGGAGATACTCAGGGGCAGTACTTC
CASSRGLAGDTQGQYF
>TRBV29-1|.|TRBJ2-3|many
TGCAGCGTTGAAGATTACACTAGCTTGCGTACGCAGTATTTT
CSVEDYTSLRTQYF
>TRBV19|.|TRBJ1-2|many
TGTGCCAGTAGAAACACTACTAACTATGGCTACACCTTC
CASRNTTNYGYTF
>TRBV29-1|TRBD2|TRBJ2-3|.
TGCAGCGTTGTAACTAGCGGGGGACAGGGAACAGATACGCAGTATTTT
CSVVTSGGQGTDTQYF
>TRBV9|TRBD1|TRBJ1-2|many
TGTGCCAGCAACCAGGGGGGGTATGGCTACACCTTC
CASNQGGYGYTF
>TRBV2|TRBD1|TRBJ1-1|few
TGTGCCAGCGGGACAGGGGGCTACACTGAAGCTTTCTTT
CASGTGGYTEAFF
>TRBV15|.|TRBJ2-1|many
TGTGCCACCAGCAGAGGGAGAACTAGGGGCAACAATGAGCAGTTCTTC
CATSRGRTRGNNEQFF
>TRBV7-2|TRBD1|TRBJ2-2|.
TGTGCCACGTATCCGGGACAGTTCACCGGGGAGCTGTTTTTT
CATYPGQFTGELFF
>TRBV11-2|.|TRBJ2-2|.
TGTGCCAGCAGCTTATCTCGCGGCCCGGGACGGGGTACAGGCAGGGAGCTGTTTTTT
CASSLSRGPGRGTGRELFF
>TRBV5-5|TRBD2|TRBJ2-7|many
TGTGCCAGCAGCGGGGGGACTAGCATCGGGGGCGAGCAGTACTTC
CASSGGTSIGGEQYF
>TRBV6-6|.|TRBJ1-5|.
.
CASSWGTGNYEHF
>TRBV5-1|TRBD2|TRBJ2-1|many
TGCGCCAGCAGCATACTAGCGGGGGGGTACAATGAGCAGTTCTTC
CASSILAGGYNEQFF
>TRBV10-3|.|TRBJ1-5|many
TGTGCCATCAGTGGGCCGGGGAATCAGCCCCAGCATTTT
CAISGPGNQPQHF
>TRBV18|.|TRBJ2-1|.
TGTGCCAGCTCCCCGCTAGAAATGTCGGTTAATGAGCAGTTCTTC
CASSPLEMSVNEQFF
>TRBV19|TRBD2|TRBJ2-3|once
TGTGCCAGTAGTATTCAGCTAGCGGGATACAATGAGCAGTATTTT
CASSIQLAGYNEQYF